A selection of T cell receptor beta chains follows, all from one sample in a study of cytomegalovirus exposure and HLA in healthy donors. Generated by immunoSEQ multiplex PCR, the TCRdb table keeps only in-frame clones and is missing some. Here the sample spans about 160,000 clones, about 80% being singletons. The sample comprised PBMCs. Source of these receptors: a man younger than 30 in good health and CMV-seropositive. Both conserved end residues are part of each CDR3. D genes are given only for firm matches. For some rows the clone size is stated as once, few or many, or as a class when expanded; others skip it.

length | size | J | V | D | CDR3 | DNA
16 | . | TRBJ1-2 | TRBV6-1 | TRBD1 | CASSEGTGRANYGYTF | TGTGCCAGCAGTGAAGGGACAGGTAGAGCTAACTATGGCTACACCTTC
18 | . | TRBJ2-4 | TRBV19 | TRBD2 | CASRHPGGRSIAKNIQYF | TGTGCCAGTAGGCACCCGGGGGGGCGGAGCATAGCCAAAAACATTCAGTACTTC
16 | . | TRBJ2-5 | TRBV6-5 | TRBD1 | CASSYETGGLSETQYF | TGTGCCAGCAGCTACGAGACAGGGGGCCTTTCTGAGACCCAGTACTTC
12 | . | TRBJ2-7 | TRBV19 | . | CASRGSSYEQYF | TGTGCCAGTAGGGGCAGCTCCTACGAGCAGTACTTC
16 | few | TRBJ2-4 | TRBV7-8 | . | CASSLGGPGAKNIQYF | TGTGCCAGCAGCTTAGGGGGGCCGGGAGCCAAAAACATTCAGTACTTC
14 | . | TRBJ2-7 | TRBV27 | TRBD2 | CASSFSGRAVEQYF | TGTGCCAGCAGTTTTAGCGGGAGGGCGGTCGAGCAGTACTTC
13 | . | TRBJ2-7 | TRBV5-1 | . | CASSLDRGYEQYF | TGCGCCAGCAGCTTGGACCGGGGATACGAGCAGTACTTC
15 | . | TRBJ1-1 | TRBV9 | . | CASSVEGLAGHEAFF | TGTGCCAGCAGCGTAGAAGGTTTGGCAGGGCATGAAGCTTTCTTT
15 | . | TRBJ2-7 | TRBV19 | . | CASEDIVGGPGEQYF | TGTGCCAGTGAAGATATAGTGGGGGGGCCTGGCGAGCAGTACTTC
14 | once | TRBJ2-1 | TRBV6-5 | . | CASSYDALENEQFF | TGTGCCAGCAGTTACGACGCACTAGAGAATGAGCAGTTCTTC
13 | . | TRBJ2-2 | TRBV5-4 | . | CASKEGLTGELFF | TGTGCCAGCAAGGAGGGCTTAACCGGGGAGCTGTTTTTT
16 | . | TRBJ2-1 | TRBV4-3 | TRBD1 | CASSQIPQGGYNEQFF | TGCGCCAGCAGCCAAATCCCACAGGGGGGCTACAATGAGCAGTTCTTC
16 | . | TRBJ1-2 | TRBV9 | . | CASSVPLAGGNYGYTF | TGTGCCAGCAGCGTACCCTTGGCAGGAGGTAACTATGGCTACACCTTC
13 | once | TRBJ1-6 | TRBV28 | . | CASSWTAVSPLHF | TGTGCCAGCAGTTGGACAGCCGTTTCACCCCTCCACTTT
14 | . | TRBJ2-5 | TRBV6-5 | . | CASSYDTTGETQYF | TGTGCCAGCAGTTACGACACCACAGGAGAGACCCAGTACTTC
13 | . | TRBJ2-2 | TRBV2 | . | CASRQGSTGELFF | TGTGCCAGCAGACAGGGCTCGACCGGGGAGCTGTTTTTT
17 | . | TRBJ2-7 | TRBV7-6 | . | CASSFGPMGAGRYEQYF | TGTGCCAGCAGCTTCGGCCCCATGGGGGCAGGACGGTACGAGCAGTACTTC
16 | . | TRBJ1-3 | TRBV5-1 | TRBD1 | CASSLGTARAGNTIYF | TGCGCCAGCAGCCTCGGGACAGCCCGCGCTGGAAACACCATATATTTT
14 | . | TRBJ1-2 | TRBV6-5 | . | CASSRPVPGYGYTF | TGTGCCAGCAGCCGTCCCGTCCCGGGTTATGGCTACACCTTC
15 | . | TRBJ2-7 | TRBV5-1 | . | CASSLAGDSSYEQYF | TGCGCCAGCAGCTTGGCCGGAGACAGCTCCTACGAGCAGTACTTC